This T cell receptor (beta chain) came from a study of shared clonotypes between healthy human individuals. Across the whole study: Two women and a few men aged 18 to 49 served as donors. Regarding the study as a whole: What naive subsets generally showed was a larger estimated richness than memory subsets showed.

Method: immunoSEQ multiplex PCR; TCRdb's copy keeps in-frame clones and lacks some. The profile covers some 2.1 million clones, with 95% appearing a single time and 0.1% to 0.15% taken by the ten largest. CDR3 length equals 15 residues. Looked up from germline, CDR1 is LNHNV and CDR2 is YYDKDF (reference sequence). V was shortened by 0 bases and J by 3 bases, with 9 bases between the two germline ends. With respect to this clone: Its antigen is unidentified.

The genes are TRBV15 and TRBJ1-3; weak D call: TRBD1 (5 bases). This receptor was obtained from a man younger than 35 in good health. The sample comprised naive CD4+ T cells sorted from blood. Sample subset: CD45RA+ positively selected. The CDR3 protein is CATSRDRVNGNTIYF. Written as DNA, the CDR3 is TGTGCCACCAGCAGAGACAGGGTTAATGGAAACACCATATATTTT.